Each of the 25 T cell receptor beta chains below was sequenced from the same sample in a study of cytomegalovirus exposure and HLA in healthy donors. The PCR made use of 60 Vbeta and 13 Jbeta primers. The method was immunoSEQ multiplex PCR; TCRdb's version includes in-frame clones alone and lacks a portion of them. Altogether 75,000 to 100,000 clones are present, around 70% being singletons, with the ten largest covering about 1.2%. Specimen: PBMCs. Source of these receptors: a female donor in good health and CMV-seronegative.

The rearrangement joins TRBV11-2 to TRBJ2-7; TRBD2 matches at 8 bases. Germline assignment: CDR1 SGHAT and CDR2 FQNNGV. V gave up 0 bases and J gave up 4 bases; unmatched junction bases: 5. This CDR3 region has 15 residues. For the CDR3, the DNA is TGTGCCAGCAGCTTAGATCCCGGGGGGGAATACGAGCAGTACTTC. Translation: CASSLDPGGEYEQYF.

This sequence joins TRBV7-9 and TRBJ1-6, with 12 bases fitting TRBD1. Germline CDR1 is SEHNR and CDR2 is FQNEAQ (reference sequence). This CDR3 region has 17 residues. The junction had 9 bases not matched to a gene; V was cut back by 4 bases and J by 8 bases. The CDR3 spells CASSSGGTGGLYSPLHF. In nucleotides, the CDR3 is TGTGCCAGCAGCTCGGGGGGGACAGGGGGCCTATATTCACCCCTCCACTTT.

The chain joins TRBV4-1 to TRBJ2-7; 7 bases map to TRBD1. Germline V gene data show CDR1 as MGHRA and CDR2 as YSYEKL. The CDR3 spans 17 residues. V lost 0 bases, J lost 3 bases, and 11 bases stayed unmatched. DNA for the CDR3: TGCGCCAGCAGCCAAGACCAAACCAGGACAGGAGTCTACGAGCAGTACTTC. Translated: CASSQDQTRTGVYEQYF.

DNA of the CDR3: TGTGCCAGCAGCTTAGGAGACGGGGAGCAGTACTTC. Translation gives CASSLGDGEQYF. This sequence joins TRBV13 and TRBJ2-7; D call uncertain. This CDR3 has 12 residues. Trimming stripped 0 bases from V and 7 bases from J, with 7 bases between. CDR1 and CDR2 from the germline V gene are PRHDT and FYEKMQ (reference sequence).

J is TRBJ2-7 and V is TRBV21-1; TRBD2, the table's D call, lacks a check against the DNA. TRBV21-1 is annotated as a pseudogene. This CDR3 has 16 amino acids. CDR3 protein: CASSKELFAGPYEQYF. DNA for the CDR3: TGTGCCAGCAGCAAAGAACTCTTCGCGGGACCCTACGAGCAGTACTTC.

The rearrangement links TRBV10-1 to TRBJ2-1; no clear D gene. This CDR3 region has 15 residues. The V end lost 3 bases, the J end lost 3 bases, and 12 bases lay between the germline ends. Germline V gene lookup returns CDR1 WNHNN and CDR2 SYGVQD (reference sequence). The CDR3 here is CASSEASPGYNEQFF. DNA for the CDR3: TGCGCCAGCAGTGAAGCGAGCCCCGGCTACAATGAGCAGTTCTTC.

The J gene is TRBJ1-1, the V gene TRBV5-6; D possibly corresponds to TRBD1 (5 bases). Trimming removed 0 bases at V and 3 bases at J, with 9 bases between. The CDR3 consists of 14 residues. Germline CDR1 reads SGHDT; CDR2 reads YYEEEE. DNA for the CDR3: TGTGCCAGCAGCTTGGGCGGGGGGTACACTGAAGCTTTCTTT. This encodes CASSLGGGYTEAFF.

A note on this clone: Relative to the germline gene, one junction end is altered; a read error may explain this. The chain links TRBV18 to TRBJ2-1, with 10 bases aligning to TRBD2. Germline CDR1 and CDR2: KGHSH and LQKENI. This CDR3 region has 15 residues. The CDR3 sequence is CASSPGTSVLPKRIF. Here the CDR3 DNA reads TGTGCCAGCTCTCCTGGGACTAGCGTCCTACCTAAACGGATCTTC.

The genes are TRBV4-1 and TRBJ2-3; a possible D gene is TRBD2 (7 bases). CDR3 length equals 17 residues. Germline-derived CDR1 and CDR2 are MGHRA and YSYEKL. V gave up 1 base and J gave up 3 bases, with 17 bases separating them. The CDR3 sequence: CASSQVGGGSRTDTQYF. In nucleotides, the CDR3 is TGCGCCAGCAGCCAAGTTGGGGGCGGGAGTAGGACAGATACGCAGTATTTT.

This clone is a singleton in its sample. The chain is built from TRBV4-3 and TRBJ2-5, with TRBD2 matching 8 bases. The trim removed 0 bases at V and 4 bases at J, leaving 7 bases unmatched. CDR3 length: 16 amino acids. Germline V gene data show CDR1 as LGHNA and CDR2 as YSLEER. The CDR3, as DNA: TGCGCCAGCAGCCAAGATGGTGCGGGGGGATCAGAGACCCAGTACTTC. Protein sequence: CASSQDGAGGSETQYF.

The rearrangement links TRBV6-5 to TRBJ2-1, with 7 bases matching TRBD1. CDR3 length: 14 amino acids. Unmatched junction bases numbered 0, after V lost 2 bases and J lost 2 bases. Germline values: CDR1 MNHEY, CDR2 SVGAGI. The DNA for the CDR3 is TGTGCCAGCAGTTACACAGGGGCCTACAATGAGCAGTTCTTC. It specifies CASSYTGAYNEQFF.

This sequence joins TRBV6-5 and TRBJ1-1; 9 positions agree with TRBD1. V lost 5 bases and J lost 3; bases outside the gene matches: 7. In germline, CDR1 is MNHEY, CDR2 SVGAGI. The CDR3 covers 15 residues. For the CDR3, the DNA is TGTGCCAGCAGTACCGACACAGGGGGCTACACTGAAGCTTTCTTT. This codes for CASSTDTGGYTEAFF.

V and J are TRBV7-7 and TRBJ2-2; D not resolved. The germline V gene encodes CDR1 SSHAT and CDR2 FNYEAQ (reference sequence). The CDR3 is 12 amino acids. The CDR3 spells CASAPGHGELFF. CDR3 in DNA: TGTGCTAGTGCCCCAGGCCACGGGGAGCTGTTTTTT.

The chain recombines TRBV10-1 with TRBJ2-3, with 9 bases matching TRBD2. CDR1 WNHNN and CDR2 SYGVQD come from the germline V gene (reference sequence). The CDR3 covers 17 residues. The trim removed 3 bases at V and 3 bases at J, leaving 10 bases unmatched. CDR3 sequence (DNA): TGCGCCAGCAGTGATCCAGCGGGAGGTCGTCGTACAGATACGCAGTATTTT. This codes for CASSDPAGGRRTDTQYF.

This clone has only a few counts. This chain connects TRBV9 to TRBJ2-3, with 7 nucleotides matching TRBD1. The germline CDR1 and CDR2 sequences are SGDLS and YYNGEE. This CDR3 region has 13 residues. V trimming: 3 bases; J trimming: 12 bases; junction bases outside the gene matches: 10. The CDR3 sequence is CASSERQGGLQYF. For the CDR3, the DNA is TGTGCCAGCAGCGAACGACAGGGTGGGCTACAGTATTTT.

This clone was seen only a few times. CDR3 loop: CASSHYPGTLYGYTF. CDR3 bases: TGCGCCAGCAGTCATTATCCCGGGACTCTCTATGGCTACACCTTC. The rearrangement joins TRBV5-1 to TRBJ1-2; a weak D match, TRBD1 (5 bases). The CDR3 totals 15 residues. CDR1 is SGHRS and CDR2 is YFSETQ in the germline V gene. Trimming removed 5 bases at V and 4 bases at J, with 18 bases between.

The rearrangement links TRBV6-5 to TRBJ2-1, with TRBD1 matching 9 bases. Germline-derived CDR1 and CDR2 are MNHEY and SVGAGI. The CDR3 contains 15 residues. V lost 6 bases, J lost 4 bases, and 7 bases stayed unmatched. The CDR3 DNA reads TGTGCCAGCAGCCAGGACAGGGGAGATTACAATGAGCAGTTCTTC. This sequence encodes CASSQDRGDYNEQFF.

This chain connects TRBV28 to TRBJ1-4; TRBD1 is a possible D gene (6 bases). Trimming removed 3 bases at V and 4 bases at J, with 9 bases between. This CDR3 has 14 residues. Germline CDR1 MDHEN, CDR2 SYDVKM. CDR3 sequence (DNA): TGTGCCAGCAGTTTCGGACAGAATAATGAAAAACTGTTTTTT. Protein sequence: CASSFGQNNEKLFF. Variable domain in full (rest from reference TRBV28 and TRBJ1-4): DVKVTQSSRYLVKRTGEKVFLECVQDMDHENMFWYRQDPGLGLRLIYFSYDVKMKEKGDIPEGYSVSREKKERFSLILESASTNQTSMYLCASSFGQNNEKLFFGSGTQLSVL.

V gene TRBV30 combines with J gene TRBJ2-5; 8 bases fit TRBD1. The CDR3 covers 12 residues. Unmatched junction bases numbered 1, after V lost 2 bases and J lost 5 bases. The germline gives CDR1 GTSNPN, CDR2 SVGIG (reference sequence). The chain's CDR3 is CAWSRTGETQYF. In DNA, the CDR3 is TGTGCCTGGAGTCGGACAGGGGAGACCCAGTACTTC. Together with reference TRBV30 and TRBJ2-5, the CDR3 gives the full variable domain: SQTIHQWPATLVQPVGSPLSLECTVEGTSNPNLYWYRQAAGRGLQLLFYSVGIGQISSEVPQNLSASRPQDRQFILSSKKLLLSDSGFYLCAWSRTGETQYFGPGTRLLVL.

The chain couples TRBV25-1 to TRBJ2-1; D unclear. Deletions cut 2 bases from V and 1 base from J, with 6 bases between. The CDR3 consists of 14 residues. Per the germline V gene, CDR1 is MGHDK and CDR2 is SYGVNS. CDR3 amino acids: CASSETVSYNEQFF. As DNA, the CDR3 is TGTGCCAGCAGTGAAACGGTATCCTACAATGAGCAGTTCTTC.

The J gene is TRBJ2-7, the V gene TRBV5-1, with 10 bases fitting TRBD2. V lost 3 bases to trimming and J lost 7 bases; unmatched junction nucleotides: 10. Per the germline V gene, CDR1 is SGHRS and CDR2 is YFSETQ. There are 15 residues in the CDR3. This CDR3 reads CASSYEAGGPWEQYF. The CDR3 DNA reads TGCGCCAGCAGCTATGAAGCGGGAGGGCCGTGGGAGCAGTACTTC.

This chain joins TRBV29-1 and TRBJ1-5; tentative D call: TRBD1 (6 bases). CDR1 SQVTM and CDR2 ANQGSEA come from the germline V gene. The CDR3 loop spans 13 amino acids. The V end was cut by 4 bases, the J end by 6 bases, with 13 bases between. CDR3 DNA sequence: TGCAGCGTTGGCCCAGGGGAGGGTCAGCCCCAGCATTTT. Translating it yields CSVGPGEGQPQHF.

The chain uses TRBV28 and TRBJ1-2, with D unresolved. Trimming left V 7 bases short and J 0 bases short, with 9 bases between. The CDR3 sequence is 13 residues long. Germline-derived CDR1 and CDR2 are MDHEN and SYDVKM. The CDR3 DNA reads as TGTGCCAGCAACCAACAGCCTAACTATGGCTACACCTTC. The encoded protein is CASNQQPNYGYTF.

The chain links TRBV14 to TRBJ2-5; 13 nucleotides line up with TRBD2. CDR1 and CDR2 (germline): SGHDN, FVKESK. After removal of 0 bases from V and 0 bases from J, the junction contained 4 bases not matched to a gene. CDR3 length: 18 residues. DNA of the CDR3: TGTGCCAGCAGCCAAGAAACTAGCGGGGGGGCGTACCAAGAGACCCAGTACTTC. Encoded protein: CASSQETSGGAYQETQYF.

This chain links TRBV4-1 with TRBJ2-7, with D possibly being TRBD2 (5 bases). The V gene's germline CDR1 is MGHRA and CDR2 YSYEKL. The length of the CDR3 is 12 residues. Trimming left V 6 bases short and J 4 bases short, with 10 bases between. CDR3 residues: CASSPTGYEQYF. In nucleotides, the CDR3 is TGCGCCAGCAGTCCCACGGGGTACGAGCAGTACTTC.